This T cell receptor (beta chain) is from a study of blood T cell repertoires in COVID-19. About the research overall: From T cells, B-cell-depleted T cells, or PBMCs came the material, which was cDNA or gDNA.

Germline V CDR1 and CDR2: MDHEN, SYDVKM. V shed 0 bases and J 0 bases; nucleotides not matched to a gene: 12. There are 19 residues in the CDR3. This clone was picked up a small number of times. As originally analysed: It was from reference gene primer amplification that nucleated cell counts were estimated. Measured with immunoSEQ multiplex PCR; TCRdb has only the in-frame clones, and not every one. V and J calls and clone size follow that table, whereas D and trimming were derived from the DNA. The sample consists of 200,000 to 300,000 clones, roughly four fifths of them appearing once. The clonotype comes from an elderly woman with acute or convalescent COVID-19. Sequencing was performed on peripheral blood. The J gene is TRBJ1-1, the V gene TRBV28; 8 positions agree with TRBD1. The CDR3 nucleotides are TGTGCCAGCAGTTTATGGGATTTGCGAGGACAGGGTATGAACACTGAAGCTTTCTTT. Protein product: CASSLWDLRGQGMNTEAFF.